Below, one T cell receptor (beta chain) is given with its context. Its antigen remains unidentified. These data come from a study of CD8+CD57+ T cells in acquired aplastic anemia. Study overall: Read counts for CD4+ cells (from healthy donors) averaged about 10 million. Points from the study as a whole: The study identified 25 to 30 CD8+ CDR3 sequences shared by patients and controls.

V was pared by 0 bases and J by 4 bases, with 5 bases between. This CDR3 has 14 residues. Looked up from germline, CDR1 is SGHRS and CDR2 is YFSETQ. The template used for profiling TCR beta VDJ and CDR3 was genomic DNA. TCRdb used MiXCR to reprocess the reads, holding one entry per CDR3 protein. This sample carries tens of thousands of distinct CDR3 sequences, over 35% of them seen once, and the ten largest clones take around 63%. The TCR was taken from a human donor in good health, serving as a control. The rearrangement joins TRBV5-1 to TRBJ1-6; D not certain. What was sequenced was sorted CD4+, CD8+, or CD8+CD57+ T cells (not recorded which) from PBMCs. CDR3 amino acids: CASSLGLYNSPLHF. The CDR3 bases are TGCGCCAGCAGCTTGGGACTATATAATTCACCCCTCCACTTT.